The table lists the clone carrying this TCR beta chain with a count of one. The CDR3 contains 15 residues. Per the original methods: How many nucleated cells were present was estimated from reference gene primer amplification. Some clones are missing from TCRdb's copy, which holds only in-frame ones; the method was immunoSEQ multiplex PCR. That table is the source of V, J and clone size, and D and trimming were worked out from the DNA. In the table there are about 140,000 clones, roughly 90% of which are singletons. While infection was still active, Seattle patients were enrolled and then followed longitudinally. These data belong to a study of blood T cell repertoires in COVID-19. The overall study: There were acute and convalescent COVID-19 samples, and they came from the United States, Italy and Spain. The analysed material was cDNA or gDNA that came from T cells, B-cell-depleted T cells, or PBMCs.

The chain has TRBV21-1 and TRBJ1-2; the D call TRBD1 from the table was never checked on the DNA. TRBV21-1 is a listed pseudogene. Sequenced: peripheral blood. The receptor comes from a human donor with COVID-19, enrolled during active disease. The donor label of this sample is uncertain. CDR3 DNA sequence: TGTGCCAGCAGCAAAGCGCAGACAGGGGGCTATGGCTACACCTTC. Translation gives CASSKAQTGGYGYTF.